The 18 T cell receptor beta chains below all came from one sample that was sequenced in a study of T-cell reconstitution after alpha-beta-depleted transplantation in children. The TCRbeta library was prepared with unique molecular identifiers. TCRdb re-analysed the PCR reads in MiXCR, keeping a single row per CDR3 protein. The table includes approximately 240,000 distinct CDR3 sequences, 9% to 10% detected once. This specimen was PBMCs from the stem cell graft donor, taken from the stem cell graft. These receptors were taken from a human donor who donated a stem cell graft to a child with SCID.

This clonotype was seen many times. This chain connects TRBV5-6 to TRBJ2-2, with D possibly matching TRBD1 (7 bases). The CDR3 loop spans 17 amino acids. Trimming cost V 2 bases and J 6 bases, with 20 bases left between them. Germline lookup yields CDR1 SGHDT and CDR2 YYEEEE. In DNA, the CDR3 is TGTGCCAGCAGCTTAGGCGGGACAGCCATGTTAGCCGGGGAGCTGTTTTTT. Encoded protein: CASSLGGTAMLAGELFF.

The V and J genes are TRBV29-1 and TRBJ2-7; either TRBD1 or TRBD2 may fit D (5 bases each). Trimming left V 1 base short and J 5 bases short, with 12 bases between. The germline V gene encodes CDR1 SQVTM and CDR2 ANQGSEA. This CDR3 spans 13 amino acids. The CDR3 is CSVEAGARDEQYF. CDR3 nucleotides: TGCAGCGTTGAAGCCGGGGCCAGGGACGAGCAGTACTTC.

V is TRBV5-5 and J is TRBJ1-2; D call uncertain. Germline CDR1 and CDR2: SGHKS and YYEKEE (reference sequence). V lost 4 bases, J lost 0 bases, and 13 bases lay in between. There are 15 residues in the CDR3. In nucleotides, the CDR3 is TGTGCCAGCAGCGAACTGCCAGGAACTAACTATGGCTACACCTTC. Protein product: CASSELPGTNYGYTF. Full variable domain (outside the CDR3, taken from reference TRBV5-5 and TRBJ1-2): DAGVTQSPTHLIKTRGQQVTLRCSPISGHKSVSWYQQVLGQGPQFIFQYYEKEERGRGNFPDRFSARQFPNYSSELNVNALLLGDSALYLCASSELPGTNYGYTFGSGTRLTVV.

This chain links TRBV10-3 with TRBJ2-7; 8 nucleotides align to TRBD1. The CDR3 spans 13 residues. Germline V gene sequence: CDR1 ENHRY, CDR2 SYGVKD. Trimming took 6 bases from V and 3 from J; bases not matched to a gene: 4. The DNA of the CDR3 is TGTGCCATCAGCCGGGACAGGAGCTACGAGCAGTACTTC. Amino acid sequence: CAISRDRSYEQYF.

Ten or more counts support this clonotype. V and J are TRBV7-9 and TRBJ1-2; TRBD1 matches at 7 bases. Germline lookup yields CDR1 SEHNR and CDR2 FQNEAQ (reference sequence). The trim removed 11 bases at V and 2 bases at J, leaving 8 bases unmatched. This CDR3 comprises 13 residues. The CDR3 here is CALKGGPNYGYTF. In DNA, the CDR3 is TGTGCCTTAAAAGGGGGCCCAAACTATGGCTACACCTTC.

The table lists this clonotype with many counts. The gene calls are TRBV12-3 or TRBV12-4 and TRBJ1-2; the match to TRBD1 covers 8 bases. This CDR3 spans 15 amino acids. Unmatched junction bases numbered 12, after V lost 4 bases and J lost 8 bases. The CDR3 nucleotides are TGTGCCAGCAGTTCTATACCCGACAGGGGAGGAGGCTACACCTTC. Translation gives CASSSIPDRGGGYTF.

At least ten counts were recorded for this clonotype. This rearrangement joins TRBV20-1 to TRBJ2-5, with a possible D match to TRBD2 (6 bases). There are 13 residues in the CDR3. The germline CDR1 and CDR2 sequences are DFQATT and SNEGSKA (reference sequence). V was clipped by 3 bases and J by 1 base, with 9 bases between them. The CDR3 nucleotides are TGCAGTGCTAGGTTAGCGGTCCAAGAGACCCAGTACTTC. It yields the protein CSARLAVQETQYF.

This clonotype was recorded many times. The J gene is TRBJ1-4, the V gene TRBV28, with 7 bases identical to TRBD1. The CDR3 totals 14 residues. V lost 7 bases and J lost 10; bases outside the gene matches: 12. The germline gives CDR1 MDHEN, CDR2 SYDVKM. CDR3 sequence: CASTSKGALGKLFF. In nucleotides, the CDR3 is TGTGCCAGCACCTCTAAGGGGGCGCTGGGAAAACTGTTTTTT.

This clonotype was seen repeatedly, ten times or more. The V call is TRBV12-3 or TRBV12-4, the J call TRBJ1-6; D is uncertain. V was trimmed by 4 bases and J by 8 bases, leaving 12 bases between them. This CDR3 comprises 14 residues. CDR3 in DNA: TGTGCCAGCAGTTCGGAGAGCCTCCATTCACCCCTCCACTTT. This codes for CASSSESLHSPLHF.

This clonotype came up many times. The genes are TRBV20-1 and TRBJ1-1; no definite D call. Germline V gene lookup returns CDR1 DFQATT and CDR2 SNEGSKA (reference sequence). Trimming removed 1 base at V and 5 bases at J, with 8 bases between. The CDR3 is 12 amino acids. CDR3 bases: TGCAGTGCTAGAGTTCGGGTGACTGAAGCTTTCTTT. Protein: CSARVRVTEAFF.

This clonotype has ten or more counts. The chain combines TRBV12-3 or TRBV12-4 with TRBJ1-1; tentatively, D is TRBD1 (6 bases). The CDR3 totals 15 residues. Trimming took off 5 bases at V and 2 bases at J, with 15 bases between the two ends. CDR3 DNA: TGTGCCAGCAGTATATTGACAGGATACAACACTGAAGCTTTCTTT. This codes for CASSILTGYNTEAFF.

This clonotype appeared many times. The chain recombines TRBV6-2 or TRBV6-3 with TRBJ2-6; no firm D call. Germline CDR1 and CDR2: MNHEY and SVGEGT. Trimming took 3 bases from V and 1 from J, leaving 7 bases between them. The length of the CDR3 is 15 residues. The CDR3 loop is CASSYGNSGANVLTF. CDR3 in DNA: TGTGCCAGCAGTTATGGGAATTCTGGGGCCAACGTCCTGACTTTC.

This clonotype was counted many times. J is TRBJ2-7 and V is TRBV5-1, with TRBD2 identical over 9 bases. Germline values: CDR1 SGHRS, CDR2 YFSETQ. This CDR3 comprises 15 residues. The J segment lost 2 bases and the V segment lost 4 bases, leaving 7 bases of the junction unmatched. The CDR3 nucleotides are TGCGCCAGCAGCCTGTCTAGCGGGGTAACCTACGAGCAGTACTTC. This sequence encodes CASSLSSGVTYEQYF.

This clonotype was counted at least ten times. The CDR3 region has the DNA TGCGCCAGCAGCTTGAGCCGGGACGGACCCTACGAGCAGTACTTC. This gives the protein CASSLSRDGPYEQYF. V gene TRBV5-1 combines with J gene TRBJ2-7; either TRBD1 or TRBD2 may fit D (5 bases each). The CDR3 is 15 amino acids. CDR1 is SGHRS and CDR2 is YFSETQ in the germline V gene. Trimming took off 1 base at V and 2 bases at J, with 13 bases between the two ends.

This clonotype was seen at least ten times. This chain connects TRBV7-2 to TRBJ1-1; D is uncertain. This CDR3 contains 13 residues. In germline, CDR1 is SGHTA, CDR2 FQGNSA. Trimming removed 3 bases at V and 10 bases at J, with 15 bases between. The CDR3 sequence: CASSFMVGRAAFF. The CDR3 DNA reads as TGTGCCAGCAGCTTCATGGTCGGGAGGGCAGCTTTCTTT.

This clonotype was detected ten times or more. J is TRBJ2-1 and V is TRBV20-1, with 8 bases identical to TRBD2. The V and J ends lost 3 bases and 4 bases, in that order; junction bases with no gene match: 5. CDR1 is DFQATT, CDR2 SNEGSKA, per germline (reference sequence). The CDR3 loop spans 14 amino acids. CDR3 sequence (DNA): TGCAGTGCTAGCGGGGGGGCTGTATACAATGAGCAGTTCTTC. This codes for CSASGGAVYNEQFF.

This clonotype was picked up many times. The chain employs TRBV20-1 and TRBJ1-1; tentatively, D is TRBD1 (5 bases). Germline assignment: CDR1 DFQATT and CDR2 SNEGSKA (reference sequence). Between the trimmed V and J ends, which lost 4 bases and 0 bases, there was a span of 6 bases. The CDR3 is made up of 12 amino acids. CDR3 in DNA: TGCAGTGCTAAGACAGTGAACACTGAAGCTTTCTTT. This gives the protein CSAKTVNTEAFF.

There are a few counts of this clonotype. The rearrangement joins TRBV30 to TRBJ2-5; no definite D call. This CDR3 is built from 11 residues. V lost 4 bases to trimming and J lost 3 bases, with 6 bases between them. In germline, CDR1 is GTSNPN, CDR2 SVGIG (reference sequence). The DNA of the CDR3 is TGTGCCTGGACAGTAGAAGAGACCCAGTACTTC. It yields the protein CAWTVEETQYF. Full variable domain (missing parts from reference TRBV30 and TRBJ2-5): SQTIHQWPATLVQPVGSPLSLECTVEGTSNPNLYWYRQAAGRGLQLLFYSVGIGQISSEVPQNLSASRPQDRQFILSSKKLLLSDSGFYLCAWTVEETQYFGPGTRLLVL.